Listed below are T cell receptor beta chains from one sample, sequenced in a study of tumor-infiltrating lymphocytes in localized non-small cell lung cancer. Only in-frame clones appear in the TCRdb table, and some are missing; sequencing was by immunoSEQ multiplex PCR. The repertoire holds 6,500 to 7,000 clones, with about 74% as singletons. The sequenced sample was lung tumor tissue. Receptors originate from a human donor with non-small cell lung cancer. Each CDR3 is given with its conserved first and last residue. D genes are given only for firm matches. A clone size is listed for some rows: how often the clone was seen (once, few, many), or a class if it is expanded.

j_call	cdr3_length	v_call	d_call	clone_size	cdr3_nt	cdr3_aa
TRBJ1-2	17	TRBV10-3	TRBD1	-	TGTGCCATCAGAGGGGCCAATGACAGGGGGGGCGACTATGGCTACACCTTC	CAIRGANDRGGDYGYTF
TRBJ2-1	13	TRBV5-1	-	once	TGCGCCAGCGCAAGAGAGCCAGGGAATGAGCAGTTCTTC	CASAREPGNEQFF
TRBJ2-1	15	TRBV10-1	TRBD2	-	TGCGCCAGCAGTGAGGGACTAGGAGGGCGCGATGAGCAGTTCTTC	CASSEGLGGRDEQFF
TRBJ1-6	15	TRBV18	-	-	TGTGCCAGCTCACCCTCCGGGGGGACTAATTCACCCCTCCACTTT	CASSPSGGTNSPLHF
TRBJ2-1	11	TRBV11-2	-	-	TGTGCCAGCAGCTTAGGGGGTGAGCAGTTCTTC	CASSLGGEQFF
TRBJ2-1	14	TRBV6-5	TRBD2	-	TGTGCCAGCGGGAGGGACGCCTCCTACAATGAGCAGTTCTTC	CASGRDASYNEQFF
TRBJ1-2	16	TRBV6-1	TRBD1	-	TGTGCCAGCAGTGGAGCAACAGGGGGCATAGGGTCTGGCTACACCTTC	CASSGATGGIGSGYTF
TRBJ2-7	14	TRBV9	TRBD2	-	TGTGCCAGCAGCCCCAGGACTAGCTCCTACGAGCAGTACTTC	CASSPRTSSYEQYF
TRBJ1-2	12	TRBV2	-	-	TGTGCCAGCTGGGACATGTCCGATGGCTACACCTTC	CASWDMSDGYTF
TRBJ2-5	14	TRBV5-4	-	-	TGTGCCAGCAGCTTGGGACTGGGACAAGAGACCCAGTACTTC	CASSLGLGQETQYF
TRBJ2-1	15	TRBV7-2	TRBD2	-	TGTGCCAGCAGCTTACGGACTAGCGACTACAATGAGCAGTTCTTC	CASSLRTSDYNEQFF
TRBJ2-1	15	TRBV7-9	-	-	TGTGCCAGCAGCGGTTCGGGGGATAGTACAATTGAGCAGTTCTTC	CASSGSGDSTIEQFF
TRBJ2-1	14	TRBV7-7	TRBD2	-	TGTGCCAGCAGCCCGAGCGGGAGAAGCAATGAGCAGTTCTTC	CASSPSGRSNEQFF
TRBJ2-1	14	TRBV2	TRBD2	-	TGTGCCAGCAGTTCGTCTAGCGGGGCCTATGAGCAGTTCTTC	CASSSSSGAYEQFF
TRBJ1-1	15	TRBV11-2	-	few	TGTGCCAGCAGCTTAGAGCCAGGAGTGAACACTGAAGCTTTCTTC	CASSLEPGVNTEAFF
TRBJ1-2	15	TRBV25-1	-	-	TGTGCCAGCAGTGAATCGAGACAGAGACCCTATGGCTACACCTTC	CASSESRQRPYGYTF
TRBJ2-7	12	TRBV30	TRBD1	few	TGTGCCTGGAGTAGACAGGGGTCCGAGCAGTACTTC	CAWSRQGSEQYF
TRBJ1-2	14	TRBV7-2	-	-	TGTGCCAGCAGCTTAGACGCCAGTAACTATGGCTACACCTTC	CASSLDASNYGYTF
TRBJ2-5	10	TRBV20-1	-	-	TGCAGTGCCAGCGTAGAGACCCAGTACTTC	CSASVETQYF
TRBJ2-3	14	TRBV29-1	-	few	TGCAGCGTTTCCCAAGGAGAAGTCACAGATACGCAGTATTTT	CSVSQGEVTDTQYF
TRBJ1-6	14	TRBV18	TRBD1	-	TGTGCCAGCTCTCCAGGGGGCTTCGATTCACCCCTCCACTTT	CASSPGGFDSPLHF
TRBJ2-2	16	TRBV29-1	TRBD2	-	TGCAGCGTTCAGGGACTAGCGGGAGGGGGAACCGGGGAGCTGTTTTTT	CSVQGLAGGGTGELFF
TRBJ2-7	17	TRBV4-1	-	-	TGCGCCAGCAGCCAAGAACTGGGGTCAGGGCTAAGGGGCGAGCAGTACTTC	CASSQELGSGLRGEQYF
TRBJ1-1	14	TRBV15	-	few	TGTGCCACCAGCACAAGTTACAGGAACACTGAAGCTTTCTTT	CATSTSYRNTEAFF
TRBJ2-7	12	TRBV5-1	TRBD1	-	TGCGCCAGCAGCTCGGACAGGTACGAGCAGTACTTC	CASSSDRYEQYF
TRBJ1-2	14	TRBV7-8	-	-	TGTGCCAGCAGCTTACCCTCACAGCGTTATGGCTACACCTTC	CASSLPSQRYGYTF
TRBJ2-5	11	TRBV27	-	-	TGTGCCAGCGGAAATCAAGAGACCCAGTACTTC	CASGNQETQYF
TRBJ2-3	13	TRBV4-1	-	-	TGCGCCAGCAGCCAAGGTCCCACAGATACGCAGTATTTT	CASSQGPTDTQYF
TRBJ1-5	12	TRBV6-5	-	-	TGTGCCAGCAGTATGGGGAATCAGCCCCAGCATTTT	CASSMGNQPQHF